These T cell receptor beta chains were read from a single sample in a study of shared clonotypes between healthy human individuals. Clones were read by immunoSEQ multiplex PCR, and TCRdb kept only the in-frame ones, dropping some. The sample includes around 2.3 million clones, 95% seen only once; the top ten take 0.1% to 0.15%. The specimen sequenced was naive CD4+ T cells sorted from blood. These receptor sequences come from a man aged 18 to 30 in good health. Both conserved end residues are part of each CDR3. A D gene is named only where the DNA matches it firmly. Only some rows state a clone size, as once, few, many or a class for expanded clones.

CDR3: CASNRGGPYEQYF
DNA: TGCGCCAGCAACCGCGGGGGGCCCTACGAGCAGTACTTC
J: TRBJ2-7
D: TRBD2
size: -
V: TRBV5-1

CDR3: CASSQQVYEQYF
DNA: TGTGCCAGCAGCCAGCAGGTCTACGAGCAGTACTTC
J: TRBJ2-7
D: -
size: -
V: TRBV28

CDR3: CASRDRGPAEAFF
DNA: TGTGCCAGCCGGGACAGGGGGCCTGCTGAAGCTTTCTTT
J: TRBJ1-1
D: TRBD1
size: -
V: TRBV6-5

CDR3: CASSQGTSGAYEQYF
DNA: TGCGCCAGCAGCCAGGGGACTAGCGGGGCCTACGAGCAGTACTTC
J: TRBJ2-7
D: TRBD2
size: once
V: TRBV4-3

CDR3: CAWSVSRGNSPLHF
DNA: TGTGCCTGGAGTGTATCCAGGGGGAATTCACCCCTCCACTTT
J: TRBJ1-6
D: TRBD1
size: -
V: TRBV30

CDR3: CASSPPVAGGNTEAFF
DNA: TGTGCCAGCTCACCACCGGTCGCAGGGGGGAACACTGAAGCTTTCTTT
J: TRBJ1-1
D: TRBD1
size: -
V: TRBV18

CDR3: CASSLLLGSNYGYTF
DNA: TGTGCCAGCAGTTTATTGTTGGGGTCTAACTATGGCTACACCTTC
J: TRBJ1-2
D: -
size: -
V: TRBV28

CDR3: CASSTHGTSNYGYTF
DNA: TGTGCCAGCAGTACCCACGGGACCTCTAACTATGGCTACACCTTC
J: TRBJ1-2
D: -
size: -
V: TRBV28

CDR3: CASSPGQGRTYEQYF
DNA: TGCGCCAGCAGTCCAGGACAGGGGCGAACCTACGAGCAGTACTTC
J: TRBJ2-7
D: TRBD1
size: -
V: TRBV5-1

CDR3: CAWRQKYEQYF
DNA: TGTGCCTGGAGACAGAAGTACGAGCAGTACTTC
J: TRBJ2-7
D: -
size: -
V: TRBV30

CDR3: CASSLRGLDAYEQFF
DNA: TGCGCCAGCAGCTTGCGGGGACTAGATGCCTATGAGCAGTTCTTC
J: TRBJ2-1
D: TRBD2
size: -
V: TRBV5-1

CDR3: CASSESWDSEFF
DNA: TGTGCCAGCAGTGAATCCTGGGACTCCGAGTTCTTC
J: TRBJ2-1
D: -
size: once
V: TRBV6-1

CDR3: CAWASGPVNSPLHF
DNA: TGTGCCTGGGCATCGGGACCGGTCAATTCACCCCTCCACTTT
J: TRBJ1-6
D: -
size: once
V: TRBV30

CDR3: CASSPGRSRSSYEQYF
DNA: TGTGCCAGCAGCCCCGGTAGGTCGCGCTCCTCCTACGAGCAGTACTTC
J: TRBJ2-7
D: -
size: -
V: TRBV5-4

CDR3: CASRGQGLRYEQYF
DNA: TGTGCCAGCAGGGGACAGGGGTTACGGTACGAGCAGTACTTC
J: TRBJ2-7
D: TRBD1
size: -
V: TRBV6-5

CDR3: CASSQERLAYSYEQYF
DNA: TGTGCCAGCAGCCAAGAAAGACTAGCGTATTCCTACGAGCAGTACTTC
J: TRBJ2-7
D: TRBD2
size: -
V: TRBV14

CDR3: CASSLPGLGSYGYTF
DNA: TGTGCCAGCAGCTTGCCAGGGCTAGGGTCCTATGGCTACACCTTC
J: TRBJ1-2
D: -
size: -
V: TRBV5-4

CDR3: CASTSGDTQYF
DNA: TGTGCCAGCACCTCAGGAGATACGCAGTATTTT
J: TRBJ2-3
D: -
size: -
V: TRBV7-2

CDR3: CASTERLAGGSKDGDTQYF
DNA: TGTGCCAGCACCGAGCGGCTAGCGGGAGGCTCAAAAGATGGAGATACGCAGTATTTT
J: TRBJ2-3
D: TRBD2
size: once
V: TRBV7-9

CDR3: CAWRSRKKLTYEQYF
DNA: TGTGCCTGGAGAAGCAGGAAAAAATTAACCTACGAGCAGTACTTC
J: TRBJ2-7
D: -
size: -
V: TRBV30

CDR3: CASSSAGGPYEQYF
DNA: TGCGCCAGCAGCTCAGCGGGAGGACCCTACGAGCAGTACTTC
J: TRBJ2-7
D: TRBD2
size: -
V: TRBV5-1

CDR3: CASSPNGNEQFF
DNA: TGTGCCAGCAGCCCGAACGGGAATGAGCAGTTCTTC
J: TRBJ2-1
D: -
size: once
V: TRBV11-2

CDR3: CASSLVAGDPQETQYF
DNA: TGTGCCAGCAGCTTGGTAGCGGGGGACCCACAAGAGACCCAGTACTTC
J: TRBJ2-5
D: TRBD2
size: -
V: TRBV5-4

CDR3: CASSLQGRYEQYF
DNA: TGCGCCAGCAGCTTACAGGGGCGGTACGAGCAGTACTTC
J: TRBJ2-7
D: TRBD1
size: -
V: TRBV5-1

CDR3: CASSLVWNTGELFF
DNA: TGTGCCAGCAGCTTAGTATGGAACACCGGGGAGCTGTTTTTT
J: TRBJ2-2
D: -
size: -
V: TRBV7-2

CDR3: CASSPPRGDTQYF
DNA: TGTGCCAGCTCACCCCCACGAGGAGATACGCAGTATTTT
J: TRBJ2-3
D: -
size: -
V: TRBV18

CDR3: CASSPQGAPGANVLTF
DNA: TGTGCCAGCAGCCCACAGGGAGCCCCTGGGGCCAACGTCCTGACTTTC
J: TRBJ2-6
D: -
size: -
V: TRBV5-6

CDR3: CASSLLPHQEPQHF
DNA: TGTGCCAGCAGTTTATTACCCCATCAGGAGCCCCAGCATTTT
J: TRBJ1-5
D: -
size: -
V: TRBV28

CDR3: CASSTTHSTDTQYF
DNA: TGTGCCAGCTCCACCACTCACAGCACAGATACGCAGTATTTT
J: TRBJ2-3
D: -
size: -
V: TRBV18

CDR3: CASSPTAGNTEAFF
DNA: TGTGCCAGCAGCCCGACCGCAGGGAACACTGAAGCTTTCTTT
J: TRBJ1-1
D: -
size: -
V: TRBV7-2

CDR3: CASSEVQGGEYF
DNA: TGTGCCAGCAGTGAAGTACAGGGTGGGGAGTATTTT
J: TRBJ2-3
D: -
size: -
V: TRBV2

CDR3: CASSPWTGGRAEQYF
DNA: TGTGCCAGCAGTCCCTGGACAGGGGGAAGGGCCGAGCAGTACTTC
J: TRBJ2-7
D: TRBD1
size: -
V: TRBV6-5

CDR3: CALDGGTDTQYF
DNA: TGTGCCTTGGACGGGGGCACAGATACGCAGTATTTT
J: TRBJ2-3
D: -
size: -
V: TRBV30

CDR3: CASSDGGLAFF
DNA: TGCGCCAGCAGTGACGGGGGGTTAGCTTTCTTT
J: TRBJ1-1
D: -
size: -
V: TRBV10-1

CDR3: CASSPSDRSSYEQYF
DNA: TGTGCCAGCAGCCCCTCGGACCGGAGCTCCTACGAGCAGTACTTC
J: TRBJ2-7
D: -
size: -
V: TRBV28

CDR3: CAWSVLGRGGPDTQYF
DNA: TGTGCCTGGAGTGTACTAGGGCGGGGGGGGCCAGATACGCAGTATTTT
J: TRBJ2-3
D: TRBD2
size: -
V: TRBV30

CDR3: CAWSVRTLNNEQFF
DNA: TGTGCCTGGAGTGTAAGGACGCTTAACAATGAGCAGTTCTTC
J: TRBJ2-1
D: -
size: -
V: TRBV30

CDR3: CASSDTSGGNEQFF
DNA: TGTGCCAGCAGTGATACTAGTGGAGGAAATGAGCAGTTCTTC
J: TRBJ2-1
D: -
size: once
V: TRBV2

CDR3: CASSWSTNTEAFF
DNA: TGCGCCAGCAGCTGGAGTACGAACACTGAAGCTTTCTTT
J: TRBJ1-1
D: -
size: -
V: TRBV5-1

CDR3: CASSLQGRTDTQYF
DNA: TGTGCCAGCTCTCTCCAGGGAAGGACAGATACGCAGTATTTT
J: TRBJ2-3
D: -
size: -
V: TRBV18

CDR3: CASSEFRGQGYGYTF
DNA: TGTGCCAGCAGCGAATTCAGGGGGCAGGGCTATGGCTACACCTTC
J: TRBJ1-2
D: TRBD1
size: -
V: TRBV5-4

CDR3: CASSTRVYYEQYF
DNA: TGTGCCAGCAGCACCAGGGTATACTACGAGCAGTACTTC
J: TRBJ2-7
D: -
size: -
V: TRBV7-9

CDR3: CASSLTGYGYTF
DNA: TGTGCCAGTAGTCTGACGGGGTATGGCTACACCTTC
J: TRBJ1-2
D: -
size: -
V: TRBV19

CDR3: CASSRVGQDEKLFF
DNA: TGTGCCAGCAGCCGCGTGGGACAGGATGAAAAACTGTTTTTT
J: TRBJ1-4
D: TRBD1
size: -
V: TRBV11-2

CDR3: CASSQELTNSGEKLFF
DNA: TGTGCCAGCAGCCAAGAATTGACAAATTCTGGGGAAAAACTGTTTTTT
J: TRBJ1-4
D: -
size: -
V: TRBV14

CDR3: CASSPTAGGRSDTQYF
DNA: TGTGCCAGCTCACCAACGGCGGGAGGGCGGTCAGATACGCAGTATTTT
J: TRBJ2-3
D: TRBD2
size: -
V: TRBV18

CDR3: CASSLGREGGTGELFF
DNA: TGTGCCAGCAGCCTGGGGCGGGAGGGGGGCACCGGGGAGCTGTTTTTT
J: TRBJ2-2
D: TRBD2
size: -
V: TRBV7-8

CDR3: CASSSGSVDTQYF
DNA: TGCGCCAGCAGTAGCGGGAGTGTAGATACGCAGTATTTT
J: TRBJ2-3
D: TRBD2
size: -
V: TRBV5-1

CDR3: CASSRDSNTEAFF
DNA: TGTGCTAGCAGCCGCGATTCGAACACTGAAGCTTTCTTT
J: TRBJ1-1
D: -
size: -
V: TRBV7-7

CDR3: CSLRDGTDGTIYF
DNA: TGCAGTTTGAGGGACGGAACGGACGGCACCATATATTTT
J: TRBJ1-3
D: -
size: -
V: TRBV29-1

CDR3: CASSTFQGGDEQYF
DNA: TGTGCCAGCAGTACTTTCCAGGGAGGCGACGAGCAGTACTTC
J: TRBJ2-7
D: -
size: -
V: TRBV11-1

CDR3: CAVTGGVNYGYTF
DNA: TGTGCCGTTACAGGGGGCGTTAACTATGGCTACACCTTC
J: TRBJ1-2
D: TRBD1
size: -
V: TRBV10-3

CDR3: CASSYAGSGSNTEAFF
DNA: TGTGCCAGCAGTTACGCCGGATCGGGAAGTAACACTGAAGCTTTCTTT
J: TRBJ1-1
D: -
size: -
V: TRBV6-5

CDR3: CASSSGNYSPLHF
DNA: TGCGCCAGCAGTTCAGGGAATTATTCACCCCTCCACTTT
J: TRBJ1-6
D: -
size: -
V: TRBV10-2

CDR3: CASSLDQSSTDTQYF
DNA: TGTGCCAGCAGCTTAGATCAGAGTAGCACAGATACGCAGTATTTT
J: TRBJ2-3
D: -
size: once
V: TRBV11-2

CDR3: CASSLDLARLHEQFF
DNA: TGTGCCAGCAGCTTAGATCTGGCCCGCCTCCATGAGCAGTTCTTC
J: TRBJ2-1
D: -
size: -
V: TRBV11-3

CDR3: CASSSRTSGNQETQYF
DNA: TGCGCCAGCAGCTCAAGGACTAGCGGCAACCAAGAGACCCAGTACTTC
J: TRBJ2-5
D: TRBD2
size: -
V: TRBV4-1

CDR3: CASSEEGIMASPLHF
DNA: TGTGCCAGCAGTGAAGAGGGGATTATGGCTTCACCCCTCCACTTT
J: TRBJ1-6
D: -
size: few
V: TRBV2